This T cell receptor (beta chain) was obtained from a study of post-analysis software for immune sequencing data. Findings and limits, study-wide: Among four or five TRBV segments more frequent in patients than controls were TRBV5-6, TRBV5-1 and TRBV20-1. Multiple sclerosis patients had significantly lower normalized Chao1 diversity than controls.

Trimming pared 3 bases from V and 1 base from J, leaving 7 bases between. The CDR3 length is 14 residues. Germline CDR1 is SNHLY and CDR2 is FYNNEI. With regard to this clonotype: What it binds is unknown.

Incorporated into the TCR beta cDNA libraries were unique molecular identifiers, which served to reduce PCR and sequencing biases. TCRdb fed the PCR reads into MiXCR, producing one record per CDR3 protein. The table lists 650,000 to 900,000 distinct CDR3 sequences, about 45% of them singletons. This clonotype was obtained from a girl between 5 and 17 years old with multiple sclerosis. What was sequenced was blood. The gene calls are TRBV2 and TRBJ1-5; D remains ambiguous. The CDR3 loop is CASSDGSSNQPQHF. DNA of the CDR3: TGTGCCAGCAGTGACGGGAGCAGCAATCAGCCCCAGCATTTT.